This is a list of T cell receptor beta chains from one sample in a study of cytomegalovirus exposure and HLA in healthy donors. TCRdb's table, derived via immunoSEQ multiplex PCR, lists solely in-frame clones and lacks some. Listed are tens of thousands of clones; about 2% falls within the top ten. Sequenced input: PBMCs. These receptors were taken from a female donor in good health and CMV-seronegative. CDR3s include the opening cysteine and the closing phenylalanine or tryptophan. A D gene is named only where the DNA matches it firmly.

>-|TRBV29-1|TRBJ2-5
TGCAGCGTTGCCGACAGGTTCCAAGAGACCCAGTACTTC
CSVADRFQETQYF
>-|TRBV30|TRBJ2-2
TGTGCCTGGAGTGTACTCGGGGGGCCCGGGGAGCTGTTTTTT
CAWSVLGGPGELFF
>TRBD1|TRBV29-1|TRBJ1-1
TGCAGCGTTCGACAGGGGGGGACTGAAGCTTTCTTT
CSVRQGGTEAFF
>-|TRBV29-1|TRBJ2-6
TGCAGCGTCGTGTCTGGGGCCAACGTCCTGACTTTC
CSVVSGANVLTF
>-|TRBV5-1|TRBJ1-1
TGCGCCAGCAGCTTGGGCGGCCGATCGAACACTGAAGCTTTCTTT
CASSLGGRSNTEAFF
>-|TRBV2|TRBJ1-5
TGTGCCAGCAGTGAAGCGCGCGGGGTGACCCAGCATTTT
CASSEARGVTQHF
>-|TRBV18|TRBJ1-2
TGTGCCAGCTCAGGCTCTGCAGCAGGGAACTATGGCTACACCTTC
CASSGSAAGNYGYTF
>TRBD1|TRBV29-1|TRBJ2-7
TGCAGCGTTGTGATCCCCCGGACAGGTGACTCCTACGAGCAGTACTTC
CSVVIPRTGDSYEQYF
>TRBD1|TRBV4-2|TRBJ2-7
TGTGCCAGCAGCCAGGCGGACAGGAACGAGCAGTACTTC
CASSQADRNEQYF
>-|TRBV19|TRBJ2-1
TGTGCCAGTAGTATCGGACGCGGGGATAGAGGGATTAATGAGCAGTTCTTC
CASSIGRGDRGINEQFF
>-|TRBV5-6|TRBJ1-2
TGTGCCAGCAGCGGCAGGGGTTATCCCTATGGCTACACCTTC
CASSGRGYPYGYTF
>TRBD1|TRBV7-8|TRBJ1-1
TGTGCCAGCAGCCCGTGGACAGGAGGGACTGAAGCTTTCTTT
CASSPWTGGTEAFF
>-|TRBV25-1|TRBJ2-3
TGTGCCAGCTCCCGAAGGGGTATGGGGCGTGATACGCAGTATTTT
CASSRRGMGRDTQYF
>-|TRBV2|TRBJ2-1
TGTGCCACGGAGACTTACAATGAGCAGTTCTTC
CATETYNEQFF
>-|TRBV28|TRBJ2-7
TGTGCCAGCAGTTTGAGTGCGCACGAGCAGTACTTC
CASSLSAHEQYF
>-|TRBV5-4|TRBJ2-1
TGTGCCAGCAGCTTCGGGGGAATCGTCTCCTACAATGAGCAGTTCTTC
CASSFGGIVSYNEQFF
>TRBD2|TRBV9|TRBJ2-7
TGTGCCAGCAGCGAGGGGGGACTAGCGGGGACCTACGAGCAGTACTTC
CASSEGGLAGTYEQYF
>-|TRBV23-1|TRBJ1-1
TGCGCCAGCAGTCCCCCCGGGAGGGAAGCTCACACTGAAGCTTTCTTT
CASSPPGREAHTEAFF
>TRBD2|TRBV7-9|TRBJ2-5
TGTGCCAGCAGCTTAGTTGGACTAGCGGGGGAGACCCAGTACTTC
CASSLVGLAGETQYF
>TRBD2|TRBV5-1|TRBJ2-7
TGCGCCAGCAGCTTAGGAGGGACTAGCGGCTACGAGCAGTACTTC
CASSLGGTSGYEQYF
>-|TRBV7-9|TRBJ2-5
TGTGCCAGCAGCTTAGAGGGGCTACTTAAAGAGACCCAGTACTTC
CASSLEGLLKETQYF
>-|TRBV11-2|TRBJ2-3
TGTGCCAGCAGCTCATATACGCAGTATTTT
CASSSYTQYF
>TRBD1|TRBV19|TRBJ1-5
TGTGCCATCTCCGGGACAGCGAATCAGCCCCAGCATTTT
CAISGTANQPQHF
>TRBD2|TRBV5-3|TRBJ2-7
TGTGCCAGAAGCGCGGGACTAGCGGGGACCTACGAGCAGTACTTC
CARSAGLAGTYEQYF
>-|TRBV4-1|TRBJ2-2
TGCGCCAGCAGCCAAGACCGCGGGAACACCGGGGAGCTGTTTTTT
CASSQDRGNTGELFF
>-|TRBV5-6|TRBJ2-7
TGTGCCAGCAGCTCGAGCTCCTACGAGCAGTACTTC
CASSSSSYEQYF
>TRBD2|TRBV4-2|TRBJ2-3
TGTGCCAGCAGCCCCACCTTCTCTCTAGCGGGAAATACAGATACGCAGTATTTT
CASSPTFSLAGNTDTQYF
>TRBD2|TRBV7-2|TRBJ2-3
TGTGCCAGCAGCTTAGTGCCGGGACTAGCCGGGACAGATACGCAGTATTTT
CASSLVPGLAGTDTQYF
>-|TRBV5-1|TRBJ2-1
TGCGCCAGCAGGATAGCGGAGATCTCCTACAATGAGCAGTTCTTC
CASRIAEISYNEQFF
>-|TRBV7-9|TRBJ1-1
TGTGCCAGCAGCCCAACAGGGTCTTTGAACACTGAAGCTTTCTTT
CASSPTGSLNTEAFF
>-|TRBV19|TRBJ2-7
TGTGCCAGTAGTATAGGACCAGGGTCCCTCCTCGAGCAGTACTTC
CASSIGPGSLLEQYF
>TRBD1|TRBV5-6|TRBJ1-4
TGTGCCAGCAGCAGTCCCGGGACAGCGTTCGGGGACGAAAAACTGTTTTTT
CASSSPGTAFGDEKLFF
>TRBD1|TRBV11-2|TRBJ2-7
TGTGCCAGCAGCTTAAGGCAGGGGGCCGGATTTACCTACGAGCAGTACTTC
CASSLRQGAGFTYEQYF
>TRBD1|TRBV19|TRBJ2-7
TGTGCCAGTAGTATCGGGGACAGCTGGTCCTACGAGCAGTACTTC
CASSIGDSWSYEQYF
>-|TRBV19|TRBJ2-7
TGTGCCAGTAGTTTCGGGACACTATACGAGCAGTACTTC
CASSFGTLYEQYF
>TRBD1|TRBV27|TRBJ1-2
TGTGCCAGCAGTTGGGACAGGGGGCGCAAGTCCGGCTACACCTTC
CASSWDRGRKSGYTF
>-|TRBV4-1|TRBJ1-4
TGCGCCAGCAGCCCCCAGGGGCGAGGAGAAAAACTGTTTTTT
CASSPQGRGEKLFF
>TRBD1|TRBV28|TRBJ1-4
TGTGCCAGCAGCCTACTTGGGGCAGGGGGCCAAGAAAAACTGTTTTTT
CASSLLGAGGQEKLFF
>TRBD2|TRBV29-1|TRBJ2-7
TGCAGCGTTGAACCCCTAGCGGAAGAGCAGTACTTC
CSVEPLAEEQYF
>-|TRBV19|TRBJ1-1
TGTGCCAGTAGTATCCAGGGAGGTTTGAACACTGAAGCTTTCTTT
CASSIQGGLNTEAFF